The rows below give T cell receptor beta chains drawn from one sample of a study of blood T cells in healthy people across ages. TCRdb re-derived calls from the 5' RACE reads in MiXCR, one entry per CDR3 protein. The sample holds roughly 1,500,000 distinct CDR3 sequences, 30% to 35% seen once. The sample taken for sequencing was blood. These receptors all stem from a woman in her 30s in good health. The CDR3 runs from the conserved cysteine through the conserved F or W. Fields, in order: CDR3 length, J gene, V gene, D gene, clone size, CDR3 protein, CDR3 DNA. D genes are given only for firm matches. Size values are once, few and many counts, or a class for expanded clones, and some rows have none.

cdr3_length: 17; j_call: TRBJ2-3; v_call: TRBV3-1; d_call: NA; clone_size: NA; cdr3_aa: CASSQRGVRGGADTQYF; cdr3_nt: TGTGCCAGCAGCCAACGAGGAGTAAGGGGAGGCGCAGATACGCAGTATTTT
cdr3_length: 16; j_call: TRBJ2-1; v_call: TRBV6-1; d_call: TRBD2; clone_size: few; cdr3_aa: CASSVILAGGPGEQFF; cdr3_nt: TGTGCCAGCAGCGTAATACTAGCGGGGGGGCCGGGTGAGCAGTTCTTC
cdr3_length: 11; j_call: TRBJ2-7; v_call: TRBV29-1; d_call: NA; clone_size: many; cdr3_aa: CSVTDGYEQYF; cdr3_nt: TGCAGCGTAACCGACGGTTACGAGCAGTACTTC
cdr3_length: 15; j_call: TRBJ2-3; v_call: TRBV12-3/TRBV12-4; d_call: NA; clone_size: once; cdr3_aa: CASSQGSVLTDTQYF; cdr3_nt: TGTGCCAGCAGTCAAGGGAGTGTCCTCACAGATACGCAGTATTTT
cdr3_length: 14; j_call: TRBJ2-1; v_call: TRBV6-1; d_call: TRBD1; clone_size: NA; cdr3_aa: CASTLTGSYNEQFF; cdr3_nt: TGTGCCAGCACTCTGACAGGGTCCTACAATGAGCAGTTCTTC
cdr3_length: 13; j_call: TRBJ2-7; v_call: TRBV7-9; d_call: NA; clone_size: NA; cdr3_aa: CASTPLPTYEQYF; cdr3_nt: TGTGCCAGCACCCCACTACCTACCTACGAGCAGTACTTC
cdr3_length: 12; j_call: TRBJ2-7; v_call: TRBV20-1; d_call: TRBD2; clone_size: NA; cdr3_aa: CRASGTSGEQYF; cdr3_nt: TGCAGGGCATCAGGGACTAGTGGCGAGCAGTACTTC
cdr3_length: 19; j_call: TRBJ2-3; v_call: TRBV3-1; d_call: TRBD2; clone_size: NA; cdr3_aa: CASSQLGLAEPSSTDTQYF; cdr3_nt: TGTGCCAGCAGCCAACTGGGACTAGCGGAGCCTAGCAGCACAGATACGCAGTATTTT
cdr3_length: 15; j_call: TRBJ2-7; v_call: TRBV27; d_call: TRBD2; clone_size: NA; cdr3_aa: CASRRTSGMRYEQYF; cdr3_nt: TGTGCCAGCAGACGGACTAGCGGGATGAGATACGAGCAGTACTTC
cdr3_length: 12; j_call: TRBJ2-4; v_call: TRBV4-1; d_call: NA; clone_size: NA; cdr3_aa: CAGSQRTNIQYF; cdr3_nt: TGCGCCGGCAGCCAGAGGACAAACATTCAGTACTTC
cdr3_length: 14; j_call: TRBJ2-1; v_call: TRBV20-1; d_call: NA; clone_size: NA; cdr3_aa: CSVLTEDRYIEQFF; cdr3_nt: TGCAGTGTTTTGACTGAAGACCGGTACATTGAGCAGTTCTTC
cdr3_length: 17; j_call: TRBJ2-5; v_call: TRBV20-1; d_call: NA; clone_size: NA; cdr3_aa: CSARGFLNTLERETQYF; cdr3_nt: TGCAGTGCTAGAGGTTTTCTAAACACTTTGGAAAGGGAGACCCAGTACTTC
cdr3_length: 14; j_call: TRBJ1-2; v_call: TRBV27; d_call: NA; clone_size: NA; cdr3_aa: CASSTGLANYGYTF; cdr3_nt: TGTGCCAGTTCCACAGGGCTAGCTAACTATGGCTACACCTTC
cdr3_length: 13; j_call: TRBJ2-3; v_call: TRBV2; d_call: NA; clone_size: NA; cdr3_aa: CASSQNGGDTQYF; cdr3_nt: TGTGCCAGCAGCCAAAACGGGGGTGATACGCAGTATTTT
cdr3_length: 15; j_call: TRBJ1-1; v_call: TRBV20-1; d_call: NA; clone_size: NA; cdr3_aa: CSARNSVGLNTEAFF; cdr3_nt: TGCAGTGCTAGAAATAGTGTGGGCCTGAACACTGAAGCTTTCTTT
cdr3_length: 15; j_call: TRBJ2-5; v_call: TRBV28; d_call: NA; clone_size: few; cdr3_aa: CASSLPTGGVETQYF; cdr3_nt: TGTGCCAGCAGTTTACCTACAGGGGGGGTAGAGACCCAGTACTTC
cdr3_length: 17; j_call: TRBJ2-2; v_call: TRBV5-5; d_call: TRBD2; clone_size: NA; cdr3_aa: CASTATSGGTNTGELFF; cdr3_nt: TGTGCCAGCACCGCGACTAGCGGGGGGACGAACACCGGGGAGCTGTTTTTT
cdr3_length: 13; j_call: TRBJ2-5; v_call: TRBV24-1; d_call: NA; clone_size: many; cdr3_aa: CATSDPILGTQYF; cdr3_nt: TGTGCCACCAGTGACCCAATATTAGGGACCCAGTACTTC
cdr3_length: 16; j_call: TRBJ2-5; v_call: TRBV3-1; d_call: TRBD2; clone_size: NA; cdr3_aa: CASSSWTSGIQETQYF; cdr3_nt: TGTGCCAGCAGCTCGTGGACTAGCGGGATCCAAGAGACCCAGTACTTC
cdr3_length: 13; j_call: TRBJ1-2; v_call: TRBV30; d_call: NA; clone_size: few; cdr3_aa: CAWSLDLPYGYTF; cdr3_nt: TGTGCCTGGAGTCTCGACCTTCCCTATGGCTACACCTTC
cdr3_length: 12; j_call: TRBJ2-5; v_call: TRBV6-1; d_call: NA; clone_size: few; cdr3_aa: CASKGDYETQYF; cdr3_nt: TGTGCCAGCAAGGGGGACTACGAGACCCAGTACTTC
cdr3_length: 17; j_call: TRBJ2-3; v_call: TRBV6-4; d_call: TRBD2; clone_size: few; cdr3_aa: CASSLLLAGRGSNTQYF; cdr3_nt: TGTGCCAGCAGCCTCCTACTAGCGGGCCGGGGATCAAATACGCAGTATTTT
cdr3_length: 15; j_call: TRBJ2-1; v_call: TRBV27; d_call: NA; clone_size: NA; cdr3_aa: CASSSRGALFNEQFF; cdr3_nt: TGTGCCAGCAGTTCCCGGGGGGCCCTCTTCAATGAGCAGTTCTTC
cdr3_length: 16; j_call: TRBJ2-1; v_call: TRBV4-1; d_call: NA; clone_size: NA; cdr3_aa: CASSPGRLSSYNEQFF; cdr3_nt: TGCGCCAGCAGCCCCGGGCGACTCAGCTCCTACAATGAGCAGTTCTTC
cdr3_length: 14; j_call: TRBJ2-7; v_call: TRBV10-3; d_call: NA; clone_size: many; cdr3_aa: CAISDEDSAYEQYF; cdr3_nt: TGTGCCATCAGTGACGAAGACAGTGCCTACGAGCAGTACTTC
cdr3_length: 15; j_call: TRBJ2-1; v_call: TRBV6-5; d_call: NA; clone_size: NA; cdr3_aa: CASSSSGRRYNEQFF; cdr3_nt: TGTGCCAGCAGTTCTTCCGGACGGAGATACAATGAGCAGTTCTTC
cdr3_length: 14; j_call: TRBJ2-3; v_call: TRBV20-1; d_call: NA; clone_size: NA; cdr3_aa: CSARDPTTTDTQYF; cdr3_nt: TGCAGTGCTAGAGACCCCACTACCACAGATACGCAGTATTTT
cdr3_length: 12; j_call: TRBJ2-4; v_call: TRBV20-1; d_call: NA; clone_size: NA; cdr3_aa: CSAQQGQNIQYF; cdr3_nt: TGCAGTGCACAACAGGGCCAAAACATTCAGTACTTC
cdr3_length: 13; j_call: TRBJ1-1; v_call: TRBV6-1; d_call: NA; clone_size: few; cdr3_aa: CASRAGRDTEAFF; cdr3_nt: TGTGCCAGCAGGGCTGGACGCGACACTGAAGCTTTCTTT
cdr3_length: 15; j_call: TRBJ1-1; v_call: TRBV9; d_call: NA; clone_size: few; cdr3_aa: CASSVDVVRNTEAFF; cdr3_nt: TGTGCCAGCAGCGTAGATGTGGTTAGGAACACTGAAGCTTTCTTT
cdr3_length: 18; j_call: TRBJ2-5; v_call: TRBV21-1; d_call: NA; clone_size: few; cdr3_aa: CASSKVWLAANGQETQYF; cdr3_nt: TGTGCCAGCAGCAAAGTGTGGCTAGCGGCAAACGGCCAAGAGACCCAGTACTTC
cdr3_length: 12; j_call: TRBJ2-1; v_call: TRBV12-3/TRBV12-4; d_call: NA; clone_size: few; cdr3_aa: CASSSTENEQFF; cdr3_nt: TGTGCCAGCAGTTCGACGGAGAATGAGCAGTTCTTC
cdr3_length: 16; j_call: TRBJ2-3; v_call: TRBV6-2/TRBV6-3; d_call: TRBD1; clone_size: NA; cdr3_aa: CASSFELTGATDTQYF; cdr3_nt: TGTGCCAGCAGTTTCGAACTGACAGGGGCGACAGATACGCAGTATTTT
cdr3_length: 12; j_call: TRBJ2-5; v_call: TRBV7-6; d_call: NA; clone_size: NA; cdr3_aa: CASSGLGGTQYF; cdr3_nt: TGTGCCAGCAGCGGCCTAGGCGGGACCCAGTACTTC
cdr3_length: 15; j_call: TRBJ2-1; v_call: TRBV4-1; d_call: NA; clone_size: NA; cdr3_aa: CASSQTSIAYNEQFF; cdr3_nt: TGCGCCAGCAGCCAAACCTCAATCGCCTACAATGAGCAGTTCTTC
cdr3_length: 16; j_call: TRBJ2-1; v_call: TRBV5-1; d_call: TRBD2; clone_size: many; cdr3_aa: CASSIDSGGAWNEQFF; cdr3_nt: TGCGCCAGCAGCATCGATAGCGGGGGGGCCTGGAATGAGCAGTTCTTC
cdr3_length: 18; j_call: TRBJ2-6; v_call: TRBV7-8; d_call: TRBD1; clone_size: NA; cdr3_aa: CASSSPATGGFGANVLTF; cdr3_nt: TGTGCCAGCAGCTCTCCGGCAACAGGGGGCTTTGGGGCCAACGTCCTGACTTTC
cdr3_length: 17; j_call: TRBJ2-7; v_call: TRBV4-3; d_call: NA; clone_size: NA; cdr3_aa: CASSQGSLSERSYEQYF; cdr3_nt: TGCGCCAGCAGCCAAGGGTCCCTTAGCGAGAGATCCTACGAGCAGTACTTC
cdr3_length: 13; j_call: TRBJ1-5; v_call: TRBV12-3/TRBV12-4; d_call: NA; clone_size: NA; cdr3_aa: CASSYRLNQPQHF; cdr3_nt: TGTGCCAGCAGTTATCGACTCAATCAGCCCCAGCATTTT
cdr3_length: 15; j_call: TRBJ2-3; v_call: TRBV20-1; d_call: TRBD2; clone_size: few; cdr3_aa: CSAYLAGGPTDTQYF; cdr3_nt: TGCAGTGCTTACTTAGCGGGAGGGCCGACAGATACGCAGTATTTT
cdr3_length: 16; j_call: TRBJ2-1; v_call: TRBV4-1; d_call: NA; clone_size: NA; cdr3_aa: CANSRPGHRVYNEQFF; cdr3_nt: TGCGCCAACAGCCGGCCGGGACACCGAGTCTACAATGAGCAGTTCTTC
cdr3_length: 18; j_call: TRBJ2-1; v_call: TRBV10-3; d_call: TRBD2; clone_size: once; cdr3_aa: CAISGQGTSGRAHNEQFF; cdr3_nt: TGTGCCATCAGTGGACAAGGGACTAGCGGGAGGGCTCACAATGAGCAGTTCTTC
cdr3_length: 14; j_call: TRBJ1-2; v_call: TRBV10-3; d_call: NA; clone_size: few; cdr3_aa: CAISDKNVEYGYTF; cdr3_nt: TGTGCCATCAGTGATAAGAATGTAGAGTATGGCTACACCTTC
cdr3_length: 12; j_call: TRBJ2-1; v_call: TRBV3-1; d_call: NA; clone_size: NA; cdr3_aa: CAGSQIGDEQFF; cdr3_nt: TGTGCCGGCAGCCAAATAGGGGATGAGCAGTTCTTC
cdr3_length: 16; j_call: TRBJ1-2; v_call: TRBV28; d_call: NA; clone_size: NA; cdr3_aa: CASSFARQTINYGYTF; cdr3_nt: TGTGCCAGCAGTTTTGCACGACAGACGATTAACTATGGCTACACCTTC
cdr3_length: 17; j_call: TRBJ2-3; v_call: TRBV4-2; d_call: TRBD1; clone_size: NA; cdr3_aa: CASSQTRQGAPRDTQYF; cdr3_nt: TGTGCCAGCAGCCAAACCCGACAGGGGGCGCCGAGGGATACGCAGTATTTT
cdr3_length: 10; j_call: TRBJ2-7; v_call: TRBV28; d_call: NA; clone_size: few; cdr3_aa: CASGYREQYF; cdr3_nt: TGTGCCAGCGGCTACAGGGAGCAGTACTTC
cdr3_length: 16; j_call: TRBJ1-5; v_call: TRBV7-2; d_call: NA; clone_size: NA; cdr3_aa: CASSPYGGSLHQPQHF; cdr3_nt: TGTGCCAGCAGCCCTTATGGGGGTTCTCTACATCAGCCCCAGCATTTT
cdr3_length: 16; j_call: TRBJ1-5; v_call: TRBV28; d_call: NA; clone_size: NA; cdr3_aa: CASSRLGVNSNQPQHF; cdr3_nt: TGTGCCAGCAGCCGGTTGGGGGTAAATAGCAATCAGCCCCAGCATTTT
cdr3_length: 14; j_call: TRBJ2-7; v_call: TRBV7-2; d_call: TRBD1; clone_size: many; cdr3_aa: CASSLGGPVYEQYF; cdr3_nt: TGTGCCAGCAGTTTAGGGGGCCCAGTCTACGAGCAGTACTTC
cdr3_length: 15; j_call: TRBJ2-1; v_call: TRBV20-1; d_call: NA; clone_size: once; cdr3_aa: CSATTDQNSYNEQFF; cdr3_nt: TGCAGTGCAACCACTGATCAAAACTCCTACAATGAGCAGTTCTTC
cdr3_length: 15; j_call: TRBJ2-1; v_call: TRBV12-5; d_call: TRBD2; clone_size: few; cdr3_aa: CASGFVGGGYNEQFF; cdr3_nt: TGTGCTAGTGGTTTTGTGGGGGGGGGGTACAATGAGCAGTTCTTC
cdr3_length: 17; j_call: TRBJ2-7; v_call: TRBV19; d_call: TRBD2; clone_size: NA; cdr3_aa: CASIERPHTSGHYEQYF; cdr3_nt: TGCGCCAGTATTGAGCGCCCACACACTAGCGGGCATTACGAGCAGTACTTC